This TCR beta chain emerged from a study of CD8 T cells in ankylosing spondylitis. This clonotype was observed at least ten times. After removal of 6 bases from V and 7 bases from J, the junction contained 23 bases not matched to a gene. This CDR3 spans 18 amino acids. TCRdb re-called the 5' RACE reads with MiXCR, one entry per CDR3 protein. The sample shows 85,000 to 100,000 distinct CDR3 sequences, roughly 8% of them seen only once. The TCR was taken from a male donor with ankylosing spondylitis or in good health (not recorded which). This chain connects TRBV12-3 or TRBV12-4 to TRBJ1-2, with 7 bases that match TRBD1. The source material was blood, either unsorted or a sorted T cell fraction (not recorded which). CDR3 DNA: TGTGCCAGCAGGCAAACCGGGGACAGCCGAACCCCCAGCCTTGGCTACACCTTC. Its protein is CASRQTGDSRTPSLGYTF.